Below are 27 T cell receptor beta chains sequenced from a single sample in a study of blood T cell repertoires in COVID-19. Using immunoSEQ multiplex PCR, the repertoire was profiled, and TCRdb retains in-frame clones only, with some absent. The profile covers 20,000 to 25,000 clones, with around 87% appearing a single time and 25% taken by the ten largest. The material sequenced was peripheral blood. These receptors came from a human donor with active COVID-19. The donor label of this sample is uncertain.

The CDR3 spells CASTFLQGNTEAFF. In DNA, the CDR3 is TGTGCCAGCACCTTCCTCCAGGGGAACACTGAAGCTTTCTTT. The V call is TRBV28, the J call TRBJ1-1, with D possibly TRBD1 on 5 matching bases. Germline assignment: CDR1 MDHEN and CDR2 SYDVKM. This CDR3 region has 14 residues. V was shortened by 7 bases and J by 1 base, with 13 bases between the two germline ends.

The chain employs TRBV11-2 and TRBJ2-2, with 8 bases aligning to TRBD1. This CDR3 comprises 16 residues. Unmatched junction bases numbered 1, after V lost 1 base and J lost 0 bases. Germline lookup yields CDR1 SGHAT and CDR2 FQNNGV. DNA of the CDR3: TGTGCCAGCAGCTTAGCAGGGGGCACGAACACCGGGGAGCTGTTTTTT. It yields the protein CASSLAGGTNTGELFF. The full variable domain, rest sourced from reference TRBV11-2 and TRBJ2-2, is EAGVAQSPRYKIIEKRQSVAFWCNPISGHATLYWYQQILGQGPKLLIQFQNNGVVDDSQLPKDRFSAERLKGVDSTLKIQPAKLEDSAVYLCASSLAGGTNTGELFFGEGSRLTVL.

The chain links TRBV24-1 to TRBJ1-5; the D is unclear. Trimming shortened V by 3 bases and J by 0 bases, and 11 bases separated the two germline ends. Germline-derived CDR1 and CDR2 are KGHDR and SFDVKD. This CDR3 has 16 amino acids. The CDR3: CATSDRGLYSNQPQHF. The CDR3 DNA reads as TGTGCCACCAGTGATCGAGGATTATATAGCAATCAGCCCCAGCATTTT.

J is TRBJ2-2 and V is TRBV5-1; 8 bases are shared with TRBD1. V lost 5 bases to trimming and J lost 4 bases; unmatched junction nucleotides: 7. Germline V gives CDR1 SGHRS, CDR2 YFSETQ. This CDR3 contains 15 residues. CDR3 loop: CASRRTGQSTGELFF. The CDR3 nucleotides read TGCGCCAGCAGGCGGACAGGGCAGAGCACCGGGGAGCTGTTTTTT.

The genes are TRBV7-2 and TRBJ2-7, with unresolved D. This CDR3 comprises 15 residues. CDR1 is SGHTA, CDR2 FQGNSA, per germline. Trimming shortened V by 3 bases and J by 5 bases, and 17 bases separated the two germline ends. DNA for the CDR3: TGTGCCAGCAGCTTTTCTCCAGACGGGTTCGACGAGCAGTACTTC. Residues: CASSFSPDGFDEQYF.

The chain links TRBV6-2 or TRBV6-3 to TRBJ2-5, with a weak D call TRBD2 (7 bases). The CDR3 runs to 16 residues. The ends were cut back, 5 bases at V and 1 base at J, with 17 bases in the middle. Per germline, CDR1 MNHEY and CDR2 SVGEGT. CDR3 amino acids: CASSRRRGGAQETQYF. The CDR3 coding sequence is TGTGCCAGCAGTCGAAGACGAGGGGGGGCCCAAGAGACCCAGTACTTC.

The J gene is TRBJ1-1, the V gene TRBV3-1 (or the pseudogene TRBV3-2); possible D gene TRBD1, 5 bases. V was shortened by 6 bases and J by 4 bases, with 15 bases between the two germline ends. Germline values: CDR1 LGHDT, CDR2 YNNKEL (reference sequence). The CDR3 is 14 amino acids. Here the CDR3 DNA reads TGTGCCAGCAGTCCTCTTGGGGGGAGCACTGAAGCTTTCTTT. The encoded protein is CASSPLGGSTEAFF.

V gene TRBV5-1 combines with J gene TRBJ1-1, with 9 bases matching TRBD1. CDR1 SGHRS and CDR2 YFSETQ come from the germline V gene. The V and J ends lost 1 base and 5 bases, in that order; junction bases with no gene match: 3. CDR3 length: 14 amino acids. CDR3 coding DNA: TGCGCCAGCAGCTTGTGGACAGGGGCGACTGAAGCTTTCTTT. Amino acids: CASSLWTGATEAFF.

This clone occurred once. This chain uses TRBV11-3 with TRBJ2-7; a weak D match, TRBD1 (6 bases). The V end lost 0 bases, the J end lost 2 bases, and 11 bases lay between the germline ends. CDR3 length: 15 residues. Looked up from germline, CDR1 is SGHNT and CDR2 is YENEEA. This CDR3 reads CASSLEGHGPYEQYF. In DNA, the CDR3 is TGTGCCAGCAGCTTAGAGGGACACGGACCCTACGAGCAGTACTTC.

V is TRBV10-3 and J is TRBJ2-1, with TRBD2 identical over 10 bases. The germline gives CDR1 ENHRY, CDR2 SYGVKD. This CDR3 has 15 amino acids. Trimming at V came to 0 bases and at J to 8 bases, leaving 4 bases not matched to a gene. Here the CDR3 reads CAISESGLAPDEQFF. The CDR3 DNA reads TGTGCCATCAGTGAGTCGGGACTAGCGCCCGATGAGCAGTTCTTC.

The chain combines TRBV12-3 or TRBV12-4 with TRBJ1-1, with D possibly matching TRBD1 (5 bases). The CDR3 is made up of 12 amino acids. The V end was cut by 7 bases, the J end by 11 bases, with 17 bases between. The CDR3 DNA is TGTGCCAGCAAGGCAGGGAATTGGTTGGCTTTCTTT. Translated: CASKAGNWLAFF.

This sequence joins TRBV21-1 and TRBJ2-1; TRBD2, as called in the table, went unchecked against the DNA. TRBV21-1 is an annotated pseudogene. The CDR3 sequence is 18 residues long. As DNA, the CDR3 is TGTGCCAGCAGCAAAGTGCGGTCTAGCGGGAGCGTTTACAATGAGCAGTTCTTC. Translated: CASSKVRSSGSVYNEQFF.

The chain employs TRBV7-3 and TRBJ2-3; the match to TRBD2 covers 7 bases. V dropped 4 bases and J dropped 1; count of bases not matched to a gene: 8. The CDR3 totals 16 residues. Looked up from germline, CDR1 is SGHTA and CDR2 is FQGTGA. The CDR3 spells CASSSRGVDGTDTQYF. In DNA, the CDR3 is TGTGCCAGCAGCTCACGGGGGGTGGATGGCACAGATACGCAGTATTTT.

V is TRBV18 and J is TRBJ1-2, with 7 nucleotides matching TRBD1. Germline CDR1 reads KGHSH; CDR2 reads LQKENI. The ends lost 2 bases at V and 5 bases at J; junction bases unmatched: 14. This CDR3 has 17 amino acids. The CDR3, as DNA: TGTGCCAGCTCACCAAATAGGGGACAGACAGGACGATATGGCTACACCTTC. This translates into CASSPNRGQTGRYGYTF.

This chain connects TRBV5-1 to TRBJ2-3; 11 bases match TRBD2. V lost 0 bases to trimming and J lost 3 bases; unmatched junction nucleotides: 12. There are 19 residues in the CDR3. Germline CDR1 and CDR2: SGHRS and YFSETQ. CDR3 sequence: CASSLDSQYSGGGTDTQYF. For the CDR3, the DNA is TGCGCCAGCAGCTTGGACTCCCAATATAGCGGGGGGGGGACAGATACGCAGTATTTT. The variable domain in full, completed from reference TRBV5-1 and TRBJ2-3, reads KAGVTQTPRYLIKTRGQQVTLSCSPISGHRSVSWYQQTPGQGLQFLFEYFSETQRNKGNFPGRFSGRQFSNSRSEMNVSTLELGDSALYLCASSLDSQYSGGGTDTQYFGPGTRLTVL.

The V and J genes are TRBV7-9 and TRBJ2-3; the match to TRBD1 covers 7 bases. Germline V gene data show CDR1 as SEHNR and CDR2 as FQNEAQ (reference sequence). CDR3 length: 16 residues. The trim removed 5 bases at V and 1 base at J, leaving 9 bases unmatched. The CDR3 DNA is TGTGCCAGCAGCCGATCAAGGGGGCGCGGCACAGATACGCAGTATTTT. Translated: CASSRSRGRGTDTQYF.

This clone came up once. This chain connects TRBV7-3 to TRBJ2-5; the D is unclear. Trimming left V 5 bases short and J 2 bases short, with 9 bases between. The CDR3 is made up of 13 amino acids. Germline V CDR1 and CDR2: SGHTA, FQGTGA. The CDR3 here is CASSTSSQETQYF. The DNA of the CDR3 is TGTGCCAGCAGCACTTCCTCTCAAGAGACCCAGTACTTC.

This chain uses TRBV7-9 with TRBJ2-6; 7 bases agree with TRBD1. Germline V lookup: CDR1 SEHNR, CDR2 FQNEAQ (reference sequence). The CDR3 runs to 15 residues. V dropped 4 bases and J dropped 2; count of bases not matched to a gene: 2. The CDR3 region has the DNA TGTGCCAGCAGCTCCACAGGGGCTGGGGCCAACGTCCTGACTTTC. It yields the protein CASSSTGAGANVLTF.

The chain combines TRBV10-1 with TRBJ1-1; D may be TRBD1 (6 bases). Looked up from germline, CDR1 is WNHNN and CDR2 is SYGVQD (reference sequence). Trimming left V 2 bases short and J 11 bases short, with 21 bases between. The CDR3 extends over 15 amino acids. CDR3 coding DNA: TGCGCCAGCAGTGAGGGGTGGGGGCGGAACGGGGAGGCTTTCTTT. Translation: CASSEGWGRNGEAFF.

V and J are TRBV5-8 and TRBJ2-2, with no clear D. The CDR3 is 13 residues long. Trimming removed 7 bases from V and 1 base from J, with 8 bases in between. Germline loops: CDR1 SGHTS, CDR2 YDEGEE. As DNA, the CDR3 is TGTGCCAGCCGTTGGAGGAACACCGGGGAGCTGTTTTTT. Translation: CASRWRNTGELFF.

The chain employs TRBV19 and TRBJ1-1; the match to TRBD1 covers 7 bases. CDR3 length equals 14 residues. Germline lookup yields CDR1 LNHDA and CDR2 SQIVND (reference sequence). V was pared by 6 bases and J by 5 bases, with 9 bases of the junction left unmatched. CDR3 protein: CASSIKGARTEAFF. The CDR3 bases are TGTGCCAGTAGCATCAAGGGGGCGCGGACTGAAGCTTTCTTT.

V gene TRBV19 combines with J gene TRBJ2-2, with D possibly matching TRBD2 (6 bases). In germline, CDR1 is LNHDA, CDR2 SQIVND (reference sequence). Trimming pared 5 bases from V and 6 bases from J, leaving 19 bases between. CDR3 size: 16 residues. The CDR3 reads CASSFLGSGRPGELFF. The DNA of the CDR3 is TGTGCCAGTAGTTTTCTGGGGTCGGGGAGGCCCGGGGAGCTGTTTTTT.

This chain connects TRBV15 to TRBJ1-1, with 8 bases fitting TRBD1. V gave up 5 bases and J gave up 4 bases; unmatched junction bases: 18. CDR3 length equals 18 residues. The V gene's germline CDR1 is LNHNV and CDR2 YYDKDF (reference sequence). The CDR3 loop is CATSHGGGQGAGRTEAFF. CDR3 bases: TGTGCCACCAGCCACGGAGGCGGGCAGGGGGCAGGTCGCACTGAAGCTTTCTTT.

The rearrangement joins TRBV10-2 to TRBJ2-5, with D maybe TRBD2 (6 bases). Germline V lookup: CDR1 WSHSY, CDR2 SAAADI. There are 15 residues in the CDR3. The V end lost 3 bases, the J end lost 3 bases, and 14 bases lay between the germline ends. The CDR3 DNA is TGCGCCAGCAGTGACTTTCCTAGCGAAAAAGAGACCCAGTACTTC. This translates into CASSDFPSEKETQYF.

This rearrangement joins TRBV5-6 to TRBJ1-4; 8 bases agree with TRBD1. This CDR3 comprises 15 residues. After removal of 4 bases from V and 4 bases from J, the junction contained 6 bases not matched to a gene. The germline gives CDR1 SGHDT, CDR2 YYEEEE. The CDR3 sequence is CASSRWTGFNEKLFF. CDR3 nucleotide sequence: TGTGCCAGCAGCCGGTGGACAGGGTTTAATGAAAAACTGTTTTTT.

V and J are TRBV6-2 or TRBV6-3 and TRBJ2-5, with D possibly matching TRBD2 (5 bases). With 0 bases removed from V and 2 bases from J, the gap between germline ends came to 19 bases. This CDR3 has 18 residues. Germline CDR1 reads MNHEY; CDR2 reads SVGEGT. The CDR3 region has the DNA TGTGCCAGCAGTTACTCCACAATACGGGGATGGGGTCAAGAGACCCAGTACTTC. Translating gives CASSYSTIRGWGQETQYF.

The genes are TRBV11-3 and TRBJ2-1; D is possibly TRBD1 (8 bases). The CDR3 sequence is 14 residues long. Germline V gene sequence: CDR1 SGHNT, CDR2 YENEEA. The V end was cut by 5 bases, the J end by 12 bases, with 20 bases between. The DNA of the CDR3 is TGTGCCAGCAGCCGGCAGGACAGGGAGGGTGGGCAGTTCTTC. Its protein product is CASSRQDREGGQFF.